Below, 9 T cell receptor beta chains from the same sample are listed, as sequenced in a study of T-cell reconstitution after alpha-beta-depleted transplantation in children. Unique molecular identifiers were used to barcode this TCRbeta library. Using its own MiXCR run on the PCR reads, TCRdb lists one record per CDR3 protein. The sample holds hundreds of thousands of distinct CDR3 sequences, 10% to 15% seen once. The sample here was PBMCs, mostly from graft donor cells, taken 360 days after TCRalphabeta/CD19-depleted stem cell transplant. The source of these receptors is a male patient younger than 18 who had a stem cell transplant for acute myeloid leukemia, so the T cells may come from the graft donor.

The J gene is TRBJ2-7, the V gene TRBV7-6; the D gene is possibly TRBD2 (6 bases). The germline gives CDR1 SGHVS, CDR2 FNYEAQ. The CDR3 consists of 17 residues. V was cut by 1 base and J by 1 base, with 17 bases left in between. CDR3 loop: CASSLEVGGVESYEQYF. The CDR3 region has the DNA TGTGCCAGCAGCTTAGAAGTGGGAGGAGTGGAATCCTACGAGCAGTACTTC.

The rearrangement joins TRBV20-1 to TRBJ2-7, with 7 bases aligning to TRBD2. Germline CDR1 and CDR2: DFQATT and SNEGSKA (reference sequence). The CDR3 covers 15 residues. The V segment lost 6 bases and the J segment 2 bases; nucleotides outside the gene matches: 13. The CDR3 loop is CSAAIPGTIPYEQYF. As DNA, the CDR3 is TGCAGTGCAGCCATTCCCGGGACTATCCCCTACGAGCAGTACTTC.

This clonotype was seen only a few times. This chain uses TRBV27 with TRBJ2-7; D is possibly TRBD1 (6 bases). Trimming took off 10 bases at V and 2 bases at J, with 27 bases between the two ends. The CDR3 runs 17 residues. Looked up from germline, CDR1 is MNHEY and CDR2 is SMNVEV (reference sequence). CDR3 DNA: TGTGCCACCCATTCCTCCGCCCCGACAGGCTTGACCTACGAGCAGTACTTC. Its translation is CATHSSAPTGLTYEQYF.

This clonotype has a handful of counts. V usage is TRBV3-1 and J usage is TRBJ2-1, with 9 bases lining up with TRBD2. V was clipped by 1 base and J by 6 bases; unmatched bases: 7. CDR3 size: 16 residues. Per the germline V gene, CDR1 is LGHDT and CDR2 is YNNKEL (reference sequence). The CDR3 region has the DNA TGTGCCAGCAGCCAAGCTTGGGCGGGAGGGCTCAATGAGCAGTTCTTC. Its translation: CASSQAWAGGLNEQFF.

This chain joins TRBV7-2 and TRBJ2-1; 10 positions match TRBD2. Germline values: CDR1 SGHTA, CDR2 FQGNSA. The length of the CDR3 is 16 residues. The V segment lost 5 bases and the J segment 6 bases; nucleotides outside the gene matches: 10. The CDR3 loop is CASSPYLAGAGNEQFF. The CDR3 DNA sequence: TGTGCCAGCAGCCCCTATCTAGCGGGGGCCGGCAATGAGCAGTTCTTC.

This chain joins TRBV12-3 or TRBV12-4 and TRBJ2-7, with TRBD2 matching 8 bases. This CDR3 spans 14 amino acids. Unmatched junction bases numbered 11, after V lost 9 bases and J lost 4 bases. The CDR3 DNA follows: TGTGCCAGTACCCGAACTAGCGGATTGTACGAGCAGTACTTC. Translating it yields CASTRTSGLYEQYF.

Ten or more counts support this clonotype. The chain uses TRBV7-8 and TRBJ2-7; D not resolved. The CDR3 has 16 residues. The V end lost 5 bases, the J end lost 2 bases, and 19 bases lay between the germline ends. The germline gives CDR1 SGHVS, CDR2 FQNEAQ. The CDR3 region is CASSPHGVTVTYEQYF. For the CDR3, the DNA is TGTGCCAGCAGCCCTCATGGGGTTACAGTAACCTACGAGCAGTACTTC.

This clonotype was observed at least ten times. The V call is TRBV20-1, the J call TRBJ1-5; tentative D call: TRBD1 (6 bases). The CDR3 runs to 15 residues. Germline CDR1 reads DFQATT; CDR2 reads SNEGSKA (reference sequence). Trimming took 0 bases from V and 1 from J, leaving 10 bases between them. CDR3 DNA: TGCAGTGCTAGAGATCTAAGGGGGAGCAATCAGCCCCAGCATTTT. Its protein is CSARDLRGSNQPQHF.

The table lists this clonotype with many counts. The chain employs TRBV7-9 and TRBJ2-7, with a possible D match to TRBD2 (6 bases). Germline CDR1 SEHNR, CDR2 FQNEAQ (reference sequence). Trimming shortened V by 3 bases and J by 5 bases, and 17 bases separated the two germline ends. The CDR3 has 15 amino acids. The CDR3 sequence is CASSFPVAGYHEQYF. In nucleotides, the CDR3 is TGTGCCAGCAGCTTTCCCGTGGCGGGATACCACGAGCAGTACTTC.